The text below deals with one TCR beta chain. Its antigen is undetermined. The source of the sample is a study of Ad26.COV2.S vaccination and SARS-CoV-2 variants. Germline V gives CDR1 MGHDK, CDR2 SYGVNS. Trimming cost V 5 bases and J 0 bases, with 14 bases left between them. The CDR3 length is 17 residues. Treatment described: some 19 received Ad26.COV2.S at low or high dose, single or two shots; several received placebo; per-sample allocation not given. Specimen acquisition occurred on day 63 following the initial vaccine or placebo injection. The study, taken as a whole, reports: Greater spike-specific TCR breadth was seen in vaccine recipients than in placebo recipients. Vaccinees and placebo recipients showed similar non-spike TCR breadth. The authors reported substantial breadth in spike-specific CD8+ and CD4+ T cell responses after vaccination. Estimates derived from TCR breadth and depth analyses may have underestimated total T cell responses.

The repertoire was sequenced with immunoSEQ multiplex PCR; TCRdb's copy has only in-frame clones and lacks some. The table has approximately 350,000 clones, 87% seen once; the top ten hold 3.4%. This material consisted of peripheral blood, taken in a trial of Ad26.COV2.S vaccine versus placebo. This chain connects TRBV25-1 to TRBJ2-6; perhaps TRBD1 as D (6 bases). The receptor was isolated from a person aged 18-60 years who received the Ad26.COV2.S COVID-19 vaccine or a placebo. In nucleotides, the CDR3 is TGTGCCAGCAGTATATTGACAGGCCGCTCTGGGGCCAACGTCCTGACTTTC. Amino acid sequence: CASSILTGRSGANVLTF.